This TCR beta chain was identified during a study of regulatory T cells in long-lasting Graves disease. This CDR3 contains 14 residues. The germline gives CDR1 MRHNA, CDR2 SNTAGT. HTBI primers from iRepertoire and Arm-PCR of CDR3 regions yielded the TCR beta libraries. Via MiXCR, TCRdb re-called the multiplex PCR reads, giving one row per CDR3 protein. The repertoire includes approximately 470,000 distinct CDR3 sequences, about 16% of them detected once, and 10% to 15% sits in the top ten. As regards this clonotype: A junction end diverges from the germline sequence, so it may reflect a read error.

Time point of the sample: newly diagnosed GD, antithyroid drugs for less than 3 months. Researchers made the TCR library from RNA that was extracted from PBMCs. This sample also appeared in a second study, on T cells in Graves' hyperthyroidism and ophthalmopathy. In that study: The authors' 13 V-J model separated ophthalmopathy from stable hyperthyroidism.

The gene calls are TRBV6-4 and TRBJ2-2, with TRBD1 matching over 8 bases. This clonotype was sampled from a man in his forties with Graves disease. Sequencing used peripheral blood mononuclear cells (PBMCs), obtained at new diagnosis, from a patient treated with antithyroid drugs. DNA of the CDR3: TGCGCCAGCCGACAGGGGATGAAGGACGGGGAGCTGTTTTTT. Protein sequence: CASRQGMKDGELFF.